This T cell receptor beta chain is from a study of control samples from healthy donors and cancer patients. The length of the CDR3 is 13 residues. Germline CDR1 LGHDT, CDR2 YNNKEL (reference sequence). The V end lost 1 base, the J end lost 7 bases, and 8 bases lay between the germline ends. Libraries were prepared by immunoSEQ multiplex PCR; TCRdb keeps only in-frame clonotypes and omits some of them. The sample lists roughly 370,000 clones, 75% to 95% occurring once. This sequence was found in a man between 35 and 55 years old with head and neck cancer. Sequencing input: PBMCs. This chain uses TRBV3-1 (or the pseudogene TRBV3-2) with TRBJ1-5, with a possible D match to TRBD1 (5 bases). The CDR3 region has the DNA TGTGCCAGCAGCCAAGGGGGGGAACAGCCCCAGCATTTT. Translating it yields CASSQGGEQPQHF.